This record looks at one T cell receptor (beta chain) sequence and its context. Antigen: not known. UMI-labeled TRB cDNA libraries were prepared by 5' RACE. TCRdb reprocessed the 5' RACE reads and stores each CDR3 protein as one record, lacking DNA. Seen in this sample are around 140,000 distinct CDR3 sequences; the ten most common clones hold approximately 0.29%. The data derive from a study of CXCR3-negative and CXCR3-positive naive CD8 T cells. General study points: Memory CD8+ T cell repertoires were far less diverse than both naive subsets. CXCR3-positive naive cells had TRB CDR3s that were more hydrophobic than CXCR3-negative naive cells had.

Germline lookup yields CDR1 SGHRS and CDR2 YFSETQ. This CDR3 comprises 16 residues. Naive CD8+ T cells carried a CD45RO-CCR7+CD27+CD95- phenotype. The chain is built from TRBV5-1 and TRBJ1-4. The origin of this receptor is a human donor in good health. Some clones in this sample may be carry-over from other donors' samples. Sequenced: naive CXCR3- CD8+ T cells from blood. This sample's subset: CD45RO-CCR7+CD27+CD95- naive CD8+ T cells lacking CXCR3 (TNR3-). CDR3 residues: CASSLEGGGLTEKLFF.